What follows are 26 T cell receptor beta chains derived from one specimen sequenced in a study of T cells in localized non-small cell lung cancer. The table came from immunoSEQ multiplex PCR; TCRdb's copy has only in-frame clones and leaves some out. Among about 40,000 clones listed, around 86% were seen once. The material sequenced was peripheral blood, taken before any cancer treatment. These receptors were collected from a man aged 35 to 70 with stage I lung adenocarcinoma.

The rearrangement links TRBV13 to TRBJ2-5; no reliable D call. CDR3 length: 14 amino acids. Deletions cut 5 bases from V and 9 bases from J, with 19 bases between. Germline assignment: CDR1 PRHDT and CDR2 FYEKMQ (reference sequence). CDR3 residues: CASSTSNALNPQYF. CDR3 in DNA: TGTGCCAGCAGCACATCCAACGCCCTTAATCCCCAGTACTTC.

The chain recombines TRBV2 with TRBJ2-7, with TRBD2 matching over 11 bases. Germline V gene lookup returns CDR1 SNHLY and CDR2 FYNNEI. V shed 7 bases and J 6 bases; nucleotides not matched to a gene: 8. This CDR3 comprises 14 residues. The CDR3 reads CASTVLAGVGEQYF. In DNA form, the CDR3 reads TGTGCCAGCACCGTACTAGCGGGAGTCGGCGAGCAGTACTTC.

This rearrangement joins TRBV5-6 to TRBJ2-3; D perhaps matches TRBD2 (6 bases). The germline V and J ends were trimmed by 2 bases and 2 bases, with 15 bases remaining between them. Germline V gene lookup returns CDR1 SGHDT and CDR2 YYEEEE. The length of the CDR3 is 16 residues. The CDR3 loop is CASSFFSSATTDTQYF. Written as DNA, the CDR3 is TGTGCCAGCAGCTTCTTTTCTAGCGCGACCACAGATACGCAGTATTTT. The whole variable domain, filled in from reference TRBV5-6 and TRBJ2-3, reads DAGVTQSPTHLIKTRGQQVTLRCSPKSGHDTVSWYQQALGQGPQFIFQYYEEEERQRGNFPDRFSGHQFPNYSSELNVNALLLGDSALYLCASSFFSSATTDTQYFGPGTRLTVL.

In its sample, this clone was seen once. The CDR3 protein is CASSLGGSTGNNEQFF. The CDR3 coding sequence is TGTGCCAGCAGCTTGGGGGGGTCGACAGGGAACAATGAGCAGTTCTTC. The chain employs TRBV5-6 and TRBJ2-1; TRBD1 matches 7 bases. After removal of 0 bases from V and 5 bases from J, the junction contained 8 bases not matched to a gene. This CDR3 has 16 amino acids. The germline V gene encodes CDR1 SGHDT and CDR2 YYEEEE.

The chain employs TRBV5-4 and TRBJ2-7; 8 nucleotides match TRBD2. J lost 6 bases, V lost 0 bases, and 8 bases had no gene match. Germline-derived CDR1 and CDR2 are SGHNT and YYREEE (reference sequence). The CDR3 consists of 15 residues. CDR3 amino acids: CASSLGVSGELEQYF. The CDR3 DNA reads TGTGCCAGCAGCTTGGGGGTTAGCGGGGAGCTCGAGCAGTACTTC.

There are a few counts of this clone. V usage is TRBV29-1 and J usage is TRBJ1-2; no definite D call. The germline V and J ends were trimmed by 4 bases and 4 bases, with 13 bases remaining between them. The CDR3 spans 13 residues. The germline CDR1 and CDR2 sequences are SQVTM and ANQGSEA. CDR3: CSVGTVKGYGYTF. The DNA of the CDR3 is TGCAGCGTTGGGACTGTGAAAGGCTATGGCTACACCTTC.

The gene calls are TRBV10-3 and TRBJ2-1; D is perhaps TRBD2 (7 bases). Germline CDR1 is ENHRY and CDR2 is SYGVKD. The V and J ends lost 10 bases and 0 bases respectively, with 16 bases between them. The CDR3 is 15 amino acids. The CDR3 coding sequence is TGTGCCAGCCGGGGGGCGGGGCGCTCCTACAATGAGCAGTTCTTC. It is translated as CASRGAGRSYNEQFF.

The rearrangement links TRBV4-2 to TRBJ2-3, with 12 bases matching TRBD2. This CDR3 spans 20 amino acids. With V trimmed by 3 bases and J by 6 bases, 19 bases remained unmatched. Germline CDR1 reads LGHNA; CDR2 reads YNFKEQ. The CDR3 coding sequence is TGTGCCAGCAGCCATTCCTATGGGGAGCTAGCGGGAGGGCCGAGGGATACGCAGTATTTT. Translated, it gives CASSHSYGELAGGPRDTQYF.

CDR3: CASRLDAGADTQYF. CDR3 DNA sequence: TGTGCCAGCCGACTGGACGCGGGAGCAGATACGCAGTATTTT. This rearrangement joins TRBV28 to TRBJ2-3, with TRBD2 matching 7 bases. CDR1 and CDR2 (germline): MDHEN, SYDVKM. CDR3 length: 14 amino acids. V was clipped by 8 bases and J by 4 bases; unmatched bases: 9.

This clone was seen a single time. This rearrangement joins TRBV10-3 to TRBJ1-3; D gene uncertain. The V end was cut by 7 bases, the J end by 7 bases, with 17 bases between. Germline CDR1 and CDR2: ENHRY and SYGVKD. The length of the CDR3 is 14 residues. CDR3 DNA: TGTGCCATCACCAAGGGAGGGAATAGCAACACCATATATTTT. Amino acids: CAITKGGNSNTIYF.

The chain combines TRBV19 with TRBJ1-2; D unresolved. CDR1 LNHDA and CDR2 SQIVND come from the germline V gene (reference sequence). Trimming took off 5 bases at V and 8 bases at J, with 12 bases between the two ends. The CDR3 length is 12 residues. CDR3 sequence: CASSQRVGGYTF. The CDR3 DNA reads TGTGCCAGTAGTCAAAGGGTCGGAGGCTACACCTTC.

This clone appeared once. This chain uses TRBV5-1 with TRBJ2-5; a weak D match, TRBD2 (6 bases). The germline V gene has CDR1 SGHRS and CDR2 YFSETQ. There are 14 residues in the CDR3. V was clipped by 4 bases and J by 1 base, with 11 bases between them. The CDR3 DNA is TGCGCCAGCAGCCCCGTTAGCGGCCAAGAGACCCAGTACTTC. Amino acid sequence: CASSPVSGQETQYF.

CDR3 sequence: CSAASRRAGYNEQFF. In DNA form, the CDR3 reads TGCAGCGCCGCCTCCCGGAGGGCGGGTTACAATGAGCAGTTCTTC. The chain carries TRBV29-1 and TRBJ2-1; D may be TRBD2 (6 bases). The CDR3 length is 15 residues. The germline V gene has CDR1 SQVTM and CDR2 ANQGSEA. Trimming took off 7 bases at V and 4 bases at J, with 20 bases between the two ends.

The rearrangement links TRBV5-1 to TRBJ2-1; perhaps TRBD2 as D (6 bases). CDR1 is SGHRS, CDR2 YFSETQ, per germline. V was pared by 4 bases and J by 2 bases, with 13 bases between. The CDR3 totals 15 residues. CDR3 bases: TGCGCCAGCAGCCCCCTCCCGGGAGCCTACAATGAGCAGTTCTTC. It translates to CASSPLPGAYNEQFF.

The CDR3 DNA sequence: TGTGCCAGCAGTGGCAGGGGAACCGGGGAGCTGTTTTTT. This translates into CASSGRGTGELFF. The chain links TRBV6-1 to TRBJ2-2; maybe TRBD1 (6 bases). Germline V gene data show CDR1 as MNHNS and CDR2 as SASEGT. Trimming shortened V by 4 bases and J by 5 bases, and 8 bases separated the two germline ends. The CDR3 runs 13 residues.

The chain has TRBV14 and TRBJ2-2; 8 bases are shared with TRBD2. The CDR3 runs to 14 residues. Germline V gives CDR1 SGHDN, CDR2 FVKESK. Trimming removed 4 bases from V and 2 bases from J; junction bases left unmatched: 0. This chain's CDR3 is CASSRTSNTGELFF. The CDR3 DNA sequence: TGTGCCAGCAGCCGGACTAGCAACACCGGGGAGCTGTTTTTT. Full variable domain (outside the CDR3, taken from reference TRBV14 and TRBJ2-2): EAGVTQFPSHSVIEKGQTVTLRCDPISGHDNLYWYRRVMGKEIKFLLHFVKESKQDESGMPNNRFLAERTGGTYSTLKVQPAELEDSGVYFCASSRTSNTGELFFGEGSRLTVL.

This clone was observed once. This chain uses TRBV6-1 with TRBJ2-5; possible D gene TRBD1, 5 bases. The germline CDR1 and CDR2 sequences are MNHNS and SASEGT. V gave up 4 bases and J gave up 1 base, with 16 bases separating them. The CDR3 extends over 16 amino acids. CDR3 coding DNA: TGTGCCAGCAGTGGACAGAACAGGAGATTCCAAGAGACCCAGTACTTC. Residues: CASSGQNRRFQETQYF.

The V gene is TRBV4-3, the J gene TRBJ2-7; TRBD2 matches 14 bases. The CDR3 length is 16 residues. The J segment lost 6 bases and the V segment lost 0 bases, leaving 4 bases of the junction unmatched. CDR1 and CDR2 (germline): LGHNA, YSLEER. The CDR3 protein is CASSQETSGRAPEQYF. CDR3 coding DNA: TGCGCCAGCAGCCAAGAGACTAGCGGGAGGGCCCCCGAGCAGTACTTC.

This chain uses TRBV4-3 with TRBJ2-7; D is perhaps TRBD2 (5 bases). Germline CDR1 and CDR2: LGHNA and YSLEER. The CDR3 covers 15 residues. Trimming pared 2 bases from V and 3 bases from J, leaving 14 bases between. DNA for the CDR3: TGCGCCAGCAGCCAAACCCGACTACAGAGCTACGAGCAGTACTTC. Protein product: CASSQTRLQSYEQYF.

The rearrangement joins TRBV7-6 to TRBJ2-1; the D gene is possibly TRBD2 (8 bases). V was clipped by 8 bases and J by 2 bases, with 19 bases between them. CDR1 is SGHVS, CDR2 FNYEAQ, per germline. The CDR3 extends over 16 amino acids. The CDR3 DNA sequence: TGTGCCAGCCCCCAGGGGGAGGGACTAGCCTACAATGAGCAGTTCTTC. This encodes CASPQGEGLAYNEQFF.

The chain recombines TRBV7-9 with TRBJ1-3; 8 bases are a match to TRBD1. Trimming cost V 2 bases and J 0 bases; bases outside gene matches: 12. CDR1 and CDR2 (germline): SEHNR, FQNEAQ (reference sequence). The CDR3 totals 19 residues. The CDR3 DNA follows: TGTGCCAGCAGCTTACCGACAGGGGAAACTATCTACTCTGGAAACACCATATATTTT. Translation: CASSLPTGETIYSGNTIYF.

The rearrangement links TRBV7-2 to TRBJ1-1, with 7 bases identical to TRBD1. V dropped 5 bases and J dropped 3; count of bases not matched to a gene: 9. The CDR3 covers 15 residues. Germline assignment: CDR1 SGHTA and CDR2 FQGNSA. The CDR3 loop reads CASSTRQGGDTEAFF. The DNA for the CDR3 is TGTGCCAGCAGCACAAGACAGGGAGGGGACACTGAAGCTTTCTTT. The full variable domain, with the rest looked up from reference TRBV7-2 and TRBJ1-1, is GAGVSQSPSNKVTEKGKDVELRCDPISGHTALYWYRQSLGQGLEFLIYFQGNSAPDKSGLPSDRFSAERTGGSVSTLTIQRTQQEDSAVYLCASSTRQGGDTEAFFGQGTRLTVV.

The chain carries TRBV5-1 and TRBJ1-6; D is undetermined. Looked up from germline, CDR1 is SGHRS and CDR2 is YFSETQ. V was shortened by 7 bases and J by 6 bases, with 11 bases between the two germline ends. The CDR3 has 13 amino acids. CDR3 in amino acids: CASGPGLNSPLHF. CDR3 DNA: TGCGCCAGCGGTCCGGGCCTTAATTCACCCCTCCACTTT. Drawing the rest from reference TRBV5-1 and TRBJ1-6, the complete variable domain is KAGVTQTPRYLIKTRGQQVTLSCSPISGHRSVSWYQQTPGQGLQFLFEYFSETQRNKGNFPGRFSGRQFSNSRSEMNVSTLELGDSALYLCASGPGLNSPLHFGNGTRLTVT.

The V call is TRBV25-1, the J call TRBJ2-5, with D possibly TRBD2 on 6 matching bases. The germline gives CDR1 MGHDK, CDR2 SYGVNS. Deletions cut 6 bases from V and 5 bases from J, with 25 bases between. The CDR3 sequence is 17 residues long. The CDR3 protein is CASSSTEFVRDPETQYF. The CDR3 DNA is TGTGCCAGCAGCTCAACCGAATTTGTGCGGGACCCTGAGACCCAGTACTTC.

The chain carries TRBV9 and TRBJ1-4, with 7 bases that match TRBD1. The CDR3 spans 15 residues. Germline V gene sequence: CDR1 SGDLS, CDR2 YYNGEE. V shed 0 bases, J shed 7 bases, and the junction held 6 bases outside the gene matches. The CDR3 coding sequence is TGTGCCAGCAGCGTAGCACCAGGGGGGGCTGAAAAACTGTTTTTT. Translating it yields CASSVAPGGAEKLFF.

This chain connects TRBV7-9 to TRBJ2-1; D is unresolved. The CDR3 has 11 residues. Germline V gene data show CDR1 as SEHNR and CDR2 as FQNEAQ (reference sequence). The V gene lost 5 bases and the J gene lost 9 bases, with 8 bases spanning the gap. The CDR3 bases are TGTGCCAGCAGCCCGTCTGGTGAGCAGTTCTTC. Amino acids: CASSPSGEQFF.